The 10 T cell receptor beta chains below all came from one sample that was sequenced in a study of identical twins. From the 5' RACE reads, TCRdb called clonotypes with MiXCR, one entry per CDR3 protein. The top ten clones hold around 0.98% of a sample with 690,000 or so distinct CDR3 sequences, approximately 9% of them seen once. These records were also assigned to another study, of yellow fever vaccine responses in identical twins.

Sample: PBMCs. All receptors derive from a woman under 30 in good health.

This clonotype has a single count. The gene calls are TRBV6-6 and TRBJ1-3; TRBD1 aligns across 8 bases. Germline loops: CDR1 MNHNY, CDR2 SVGAGI (reference sequence). Trimming cost V 4 bases and J 2 bases; bases outside gene matches: 1. The CDR3 has 14 amino acids. CDR3 amino acids: CASSWTGPGNTIYF. CDR3 bases: TGTGCCAGCAGTTGGACAGGGCCTGGAAACACCATATATTTT.

The chain recombines TRBV20-1 with TRBJ1-5; D is possibly TRBD1 (5 bases). The V and J ends lost 6 bases and 5 bases respectively, with 17 bases between them. CDR3 length: 14 residues. CDR1 and CDR2 (germline): DFQATT, SNEGSKA (reference sequence). The CDR3 protein is CSALRRESYQPQHF. DNA for the CDR3: TGCAGTGCCCTCCGCAGGGAATCCTATCAGCCCCAGCATTTT.

The chain combines TRBV3-1 with TRBJ2-7, with 10 positions matching TRBD1. The CDR3 sequence is 19 residues long. Per the germline V gene, CDR1 is LGHDT and CDR2 is YNNKEL (reference sequence). V gave up 6 bases and J gave up 3 bases; unmatched junction bases: 20. CDR3: CASRGMDKPGTGEFYEQYF. CDR3 nucleotides: TGTGCCAGCAGGGGAATGGACAAGCCCGGGACAGGGGAATTCTACGAGCAGTACTTC.

The chain joins TRBV6-5 to TRBJ2-1, with D possibly being TRBD2 (5 bases). Trimming took 0 bases from V and 7 from J, leaving 13 bases between them. The CDR3 totals 15 residues. The V gene's germline CDR1 is MNHEY and CDR2 SVGAGI. The CDR3 DNA reads as TGTGCCAGCAGTTACTCTGGTTACCCGGGAAATGAGCAGTTCTTC. Translation: CASSYSGYPGNEQFF.

J is TRBJ1-4 and V is TRBV30, with D possibly TRBD1 on 5 matching bases. V lost 8 bases to trimming and J lost 6 bases, with 13 bases between them. The germline V gene has CDR1 GTSNPN and CDR2 SVGIG (reference sequence). The length of the CDR3 is 12 residues. CDR3 amino acids: CAGATGDEKLFF. The CDR3 nucleotides read TGTGCCGGGGCTACCGGGGATGAAAAACTGTTTTTT. The full variable domain, its missing parts supplied by reference TRBV30 and TRBJ1-4, is SQTIHQWPATLVQPVGSPLSLECTVEGTSNPNLYWYRQAAGRGLQLLFYSVGIGQISSEVPQNLSASRPQDRQFILSSKKLLLSDSGFYLCAGATGDEKLFFGSGTQLSVL.

This chain uses TRBV2 with TRBJ2-1, with D tentatively TRBD2 (5 bases). The V gene lost 7 bases and the J gene lost 8 bases, with 15 bases spanning the gap. Germline loops: CDR1 SNHLY, CDR2 FYNNEI. The CDR3 covers 13 residues. CDR3 DNA: TGTGCCAGCACCCCCTTGGAGGAGGATGAGCAGTTCTTC. Translated, it gives CASTPLEEDEQFF.

This chain's CDR3 is CASSLGGHGEQYF. For the CDR3, the DNA is TGTGCCAGCAGCTTAGGGGGGCATGGCGAGCAGTACTTC. The V and J genes are TRBV11-2 and TRBJ2-7; D is perhaps TRBD1 (6 bases). The CDR3 loop spans 13 amino acids. V was pared by 1 base and J by 6 bases, with 10 bases between. Germline V gives CDR1 SGHAT, CDR2 FQNNGV.

The chain carries TRBV27 and TRBJ1-5, with 8 nucleotides matching TRBD1. J gave up 4 bases and V 1 base, and 3 bases lay outside the gene matches. CDR1 is MNHEY and CDR2 is SMNVEV in the germline V gene (reference sequence). The CDR3 length is 15 residues. The CDR3 DNA follows: TGTGCCAGCAGTTTATTTACAGGGGGGAATCAGCCCCAGCATTTT. Protein sequence: CASSLFTGGNQPQHF.

Ten or more counts support this clonotype. V gene TRBV5-1 combines with J gene TRBJ2-3; TRBD2 matches at 8 bases. CDR1 and CDR2 (germline): SGHRS, YFSETQ. With 1 base clipped from V and 1 base from J, the junction kept 2 bases outside the gene matches. The CDR3 totals 15 residues. CDR3 protein: CASSLPAGGTDTQYF. CDR3 coding DNA: TGCGCCAGCAGCTTGCCAGCGGGGGGCACAGATACGCAGTATTTT.

This clonotype was detected only a few times. The chain links TRBV7-2 to TRBJ2-2, with no clear D. The CDR3 has 15 amino acids. Per the germline V gene, CDR1 is SGHTA and CDR2 is FQGNSA. V was trimmed by 3 bases and J by 2 bases, leaving 10 bases between them. CDR3 protein: CASSFTMHNTGELFF. In DNA, the CDR3 is TGTGCCAGCAGCTTTACGATGCATAACACCGGGGAGCTGTTTTTT.